One T cell receptor beta chain is described in this entry. Its antigen is unidentified. This sample was included in a study of T cells after posttransplantation cyclophosphamide. Study findings and constraints: TRB overlap between skin or GI tissue T cells and blood was limited. Later blood repertoires were often dominated by clones from the donor CD8+ memory compartment. Recipient CMV seropositivity and CMV reactivation strongly tracked TRB clonality.

Here immunoSEQ multiplex PCR was the method, and the copy in TCRdb shows in-frame clones only, minus some. The sample contains about 21,000 clones, approximately 90% of which appear only once. Control samples came 1 year after myeloablative marrow transplants with methotrexate plus calcineurin inhibitor. This receptor was taken from a female patient under 45 who received an allogeneic stem cell transplant from an unrelated donor, was CMV-positive, and had acute and chronic GVHD. Some T cells may arise from the graft donor. This specimen was PBMCs, taken 350 to 400 days after allogeneic stem cell transplant with calcineurin inhibitor and methotrexate.

CDR3 in DNA: TGCAGCGTTTCACGGGGAACAGATACGCAGTATTTT. Translated, it gives CSVSRGTDTQYF. The chain uses TRBV29-1 and TRBJ2-3, with TRBD2 as a possible D gene (5 bases). This CDR3 is built from 12 residues. The germline V gene encodes CDR1 SQVTM and CDR2 ANQGSEA. V dropped 5 bases and J dropped 3 bases, with 9 bases sitting between them.